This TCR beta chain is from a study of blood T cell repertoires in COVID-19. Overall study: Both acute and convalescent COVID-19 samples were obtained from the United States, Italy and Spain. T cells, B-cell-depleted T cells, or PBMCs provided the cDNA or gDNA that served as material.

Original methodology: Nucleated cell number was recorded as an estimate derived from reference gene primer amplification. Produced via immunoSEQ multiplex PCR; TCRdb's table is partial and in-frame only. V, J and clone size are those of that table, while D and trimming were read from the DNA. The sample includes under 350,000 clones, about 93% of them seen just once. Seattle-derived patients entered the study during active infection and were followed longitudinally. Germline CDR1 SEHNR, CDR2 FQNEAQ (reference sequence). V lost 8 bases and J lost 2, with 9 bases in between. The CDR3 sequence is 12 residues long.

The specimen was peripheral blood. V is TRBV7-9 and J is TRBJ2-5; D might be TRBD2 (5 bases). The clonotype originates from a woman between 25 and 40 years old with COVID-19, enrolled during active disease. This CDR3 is CASGGLQETQYF. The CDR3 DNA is TGTGCCAGCGGTGGACTTCAAGAGACCCAGTACTTC.